This section outlines one T cell receptor (beta chain) sequence together with its context. Generated by immunoSEQ multiplex PCR, the TCRdb table keeps only in-frame clones and is missing some. The table shows more than 300,000 clones, with roughly 91% occurring only once. The data are from a study of Ad26.COV2.S vaccination and SARS-CoV-2 variants. The treatment: roughly 20 received Ad26.COV2.S at low or high dose, single or two shots; several received placebo; per-sample allocation not given. Vaccine and placebo recipients were sampled on day 63 after the first injection. Germline-derived CDR1 and CDR2 are GTSNPN and SVGIG (reference sequence). The V and J ends lost 3 bases and 6 bases respectively, with 11 bases between them. There are 13 residues in the CDR3.

This receptor was identified in a person aged 18 to 59 who received the Ad26.COV2.S COVID-19 vaccine or a placebo. The sequencing here drew on peripheral blood, taken in a trial of Ad26.COV2.S vaccine versus placebo. J is TRBJ2-2 and V is TRBV30; D is ambiguous. This chain's CDR3 is CAWRSEVSGELFF. As DNA, the CDR3 is TGTGCCTGGAGGTCTGAGGTTTCCGGGGAGCTGTTTTTT.